The entry that follows covers one T cell receptor (beta chain) sequence. Its target is unknown. The data originate from a study of monozygotic twins with inflammatory bowel disease. Every TCR library drew on approximately 3.5 ug of total RNA. The UMIs carried a 6-nucleotide sample barcode, and they were added by template switching. The cDNA of both the TCRalpha and TCRbeta chains was subjected to two nested PCRs of around 15 and 10 cycles. TCRdb reanalyzed the 5' RACE reads and collapses them to one entry per CDR3 protein, without DNA. Here the sample table reports roughly 90,000 distinct CDR3 sequences. Whole-study results and caveats: IBD patients shared fewer clonotypes with others than healthy twins, especially with disease activity.

This receptor was taken from a human donor with ulcerative colitis or Crohn's disease, or a healthy co-twin of an affected twin (not recorded which). Sequencing was carried out using blood.

CDR3 residues: CASRPIGAEGTYEQYF. The genes are TRBV5-1 and TRBJ2-7; TCRdb designates TRBD2, a call that cannot be tested without DNA. The CDR3 consists of 16 residues. Per the germline V gene, CDR1 is SGHRS and CDR2 is YFSETQ.